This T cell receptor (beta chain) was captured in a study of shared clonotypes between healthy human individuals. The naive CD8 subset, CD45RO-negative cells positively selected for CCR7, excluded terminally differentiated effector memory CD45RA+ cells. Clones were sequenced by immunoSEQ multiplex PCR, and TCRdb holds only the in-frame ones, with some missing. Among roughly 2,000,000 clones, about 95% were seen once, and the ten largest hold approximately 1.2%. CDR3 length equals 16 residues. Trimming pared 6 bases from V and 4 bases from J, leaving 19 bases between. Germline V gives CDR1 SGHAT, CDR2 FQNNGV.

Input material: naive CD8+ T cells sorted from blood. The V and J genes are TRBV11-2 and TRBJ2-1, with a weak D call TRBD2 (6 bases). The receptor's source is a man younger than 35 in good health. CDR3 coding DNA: TGTGCCAGCAGATACGAACCCGGGACTTCTTACAATGAGCAGTTCTTC. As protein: CASRYEPGTSYNEQFF.